This T cell receptor beta chain is from a study of blood T cell repertoires in COVID-19 (dated by TCRdb to 2020 to 2021). At the level of the whole study: Collaborator samples came from the United States, Italy and Spain and covered acute and convalescent phases of COVID-19. The prospective study material was composed of cDNA or gDNA derived from T cells, B-cell-depleted T cells, or PBMCs. Deeply sampled blood TCRbeta repertoires from subjects exposed to, actively infected with, or recovered from COVID-19 were included in the dataset. The repertoires were released in a freely available public database intended as a resource for research on the immune response to SARS-CoV-2. Samples were obtained from the ongoing ImmuneRACE study (first 160 participants) and from over 1,000 subjects provided by 6 global collaborators. The sample metadata nearly always contained a de-identified subject ID, COVID-19 status, age in years and sex. Where HLA class I and class II types were available, the types were taken from metadata supplied by the sample provider, not from assay-based typing.

TCRbeta CDR3 regions were amplified from genomic DNA by means of the immunoSEQ Assay, a bias-controlled multiplex PCR. The paper's data handling went like this. Within the assay, amplification of reference gene primers was used to estimate how many nucleated cells each sample contained. To quantify the absolute abundance of each unique TCRbeta CDR3 rearrangement, sequence reads were collapsed and filtered. Productive Simpson clonality was computed per sample as the square root of Simpson's diversity index over productive rearrangements. In TCRdb, the immuneACCESS table is reduced to in-frame sequences with V and J assigned. These tables do not hold every clone; where another copy was compared, an unresolved V gene accounts for under half, and the others remain unexplained. That table gives V, J and clone size, and the DNA gave D and trimming. A total of 250,000 or so clones appear in this sample, 80% to 85% of them only once. 4% to 5% of the sample is taken by the ten largest.

On this clone itself: Its antigen has not been determined. No base quality values were provided; no much bigger clone lies one nucleotide off.

Each collaborating institution followed its own protocols to collect whole blood in K2EDTA tubes. For TCRbeta analysis, collaborators shipped samples in one of three forms: frozen whole blood, isolated PBMCs, or DNA extracted from either of those sample types. Broader findings and caveats from the paper: Clinical and demographic metadata were provided uncurated, with the amount varying by source and participant.

From a lookup of the germline V gene, CDR1 and CDR2 are MDHEN and SYDVKM. Reading from cysteine to phenylalanine, the CDR3 counts 15 amino acids. Only the CDR3 portion is preserved as DNA: 45 bases, with reading frame beginning at the first base. V is clipped by 7 bases and J by 7 bases, and the sequence between their germline boundaries is 20 bases long. The receptor's source is a man aged 60 to 69 with acute or convalescent COVID-19. This receptor chain uses TRBV28 and TRBJ1-5, with TRBD1 as a weak D call on 5 bases. Material: peripheral blood. In nucleotides, the sequence is TGTGCCAGCACCCCCCAGGGCAGGGCGTACCAGCCCCAGCATTTT. Translated, it reads CASTPQGRAYQPQHF.